The 10 T cell receptor beta chains below all came from one sample that was sequenced in a study of T cell repertoires in cytomegalovirus infection. MiXCR, run by TCRdb on the reads, gives a single entry per CDR3 protein. The sample lists under 850,000 distinct CDR3 sequences, 35% to 40% occurring once. Sequenced input: PBMCs. These receptors came from a human donor in good health (CMV status not recorded). Some clones in this sample may be carry-over from other donors' samples.

The gene calls are TRBV24-1 and TRBJ1-2, with 10 bases that match TRBD1. Trimming cost V 2 bases and J 6 bases; bases outside gene matches: 2. CDR3 size: 14 residues. Per germline, CDR1 KGHDR and CDR2 SFDVKD. The CDR3 DNA follows: TGTGCCACCAGTGATTCCGGGACAGGGGATGGCTACACCTTC. It translates to CATSDSGTGDGYTF.

The rearrangement uses TRBV2 and TRBJ2-7; D gene ambiguous. Germline loops: CDR1 SNHLY, CDR2 FYNNEI. Trimming took 2 bases from V and 1 from J, leaving 9 bases between them. CDR3 length equals 14 residues. CDR3 coding DNA: TGTGCCAGCAGTGAAACCCCCCGGTCCTACGAGCAGTACTTC. Residues: CASSETPRSYEQYF.

V and J are TRBV5-1 and TRBJ2-7; the D gene is possibly TRBD1 (6 bases). This CDR3 region has 16 residues. CDR1 and CDR2 (germline): SGHRS, YFSETQ. Trimming took off 0 bases at V and 7 bases at J, with 20 bases between the two ends. In DNA form, the CDR3 reads TGCGCCAGCAGCTTGGCCGCGAGTACGGTCCAGGGGGAGCAGTACTTC. Translated: CASSLAASTVQGEQYF.

In this sample, this clonotype turned up many times. V usage is TRBV7-8 and J usage is TRBJ1-2, with D perhaps matching TRBD1 (5 bases). The CDR3 has 14 amino acids. V lost 3 bases, J lost 8 bases, and 16 bases lay in between. Germline CDR1 is SGHVS and CDR2 is FQNEAQ. CDR3 residues: CASSFYKDKGGYTF. CDR3 sequence (DNA): TGTGCCAGCAGCTTTTACAAGGACAAAGGGGGCTACACCTTC.

This clonotype has only a few counts. This chain joins TRBV12-3 or TRBV12-4 and TRBJ2-5; TRBD2 agrees at 7 bases. V shed 5 bases and J 3 bases; nucleotides not matched to a gene: 6. The CDR3 covers 14 residues. The CDR3 spells CASSPGGGEETQYF. As DNA, the CDR3 is TGTGCCAGCAGTCCGGGGGGAGGGGAAGAGACCCAGTACTTC.

This clonotype occurred a few times. V and J are TRBV7-9 and TRBJ1-4; D is unclear. The CDR3 has 16 amino acids. Trimming removed 4 bases from V and 8 bases from J, with 20 bases in between. The germline gives CDR1 SEHNR, CDR2 FQNEAQ (reference sequence). The CDR3 loop reads CASSSTSPGRFEKLFF. CDR3 DNA sequence: TGTGCCAGCAGCTCGACGTCTCCCGGACGGTTCGAAAAACTGTTTTTT.

J is TRBJ1-6 and V is TRBV12-3 or TRBV12-4; 10 nucleotides align to TRBD1. The CDR3 has 16 residues. Unmatched junction bases numbered 8, after V lost 5 bases and J lost 7 bases. The CDR3 is CASSPSTGGRNSPLHF. CDR3 coding DNA: TGTGCCAGCAGTCCATCGACAGGGGGCCGGAATTCACCCCTCCACTTT.

This clonotype was seen more than once but under ten times. V gene TRBV7-9 combines with J gene TRBJ2-1; TRBD1 is a possible D gene (5 bases). CDR3 size: 12 residues. Germline V CDR1 and CDR2: SEHNR, FQNEAQ (reference sequence). Trimming cost V 6 bases and J 5 bases, with 8 bases left between them. The CDR3 DNA sequence: TGTGCCAGCAGGAGACAGAACAATGAGCAGTTCTTC. Translating gives CASRRQNNEQFF.

The rearrangement joins TRBV2 to TRBJ2-7, with 7 bases aligning to TRBD1. Germline V gene data show CDR1 as SNHLY and CDR2 as FYNNEI. The CDR3 has 14 amino acids. With 11 bases clipped from V and 1 base from J, the junction kept 11 bases outside the gene matches. CDR3 in DNA: TGTGCCGCACTAGAGGACAGGTATTCCTACGAGCAGTACTTC. Protein sequence: CAALEDRYSYEQYF.

This clonotype appeared a few times. J is TRBJ2-1 and V is TRBV28; D possibly matches TRBD1 or TRBD2 (6 bases each). V was trimmed by 9 bases and J by 8 bases, leaving 17 bases between them. The CDR3 totals 13 residues. Germline V gives CDR1 MDHEN, CDR2 SYDVKM. In DNA form, the CDR3 reads TGTGCCAGTTCGATGACGGGGGCGGATGAGCAGTTCTTC. Its protein is CASSMTGADEQFF.